This T cell receptor beta chain was recovered during a study of regulatory T cells in long-lasting Graves disease. Background on the study: The criterion for persistent Graves' disease was over 5 years of antithyroid drugs with positive TSH receptor antibodies.

Points on this clonotype: The antigen is not known.

The authors built TCR beta libraries using iRepertoire HTBI primers and Arm-PCR of CDR3 regions. TCRdb ran MiXCR on the multiplex PCR reads and lists one entry per CDR3 protein. The table includes roughly 450,000 distinct CDR3 sequences, 23% detected once. The study, taken as a whole, reports: Persistent cases favored TRBV28, TRBJ1-2 and TRBJ2-5. Analysis covered peripheral blood alone, not thyroid tissue.

Time point reported: persistent/refractory GD, antithyroid drugs over 5 years with positive TRAb. Generation of the TCR library employed RNA extracted from PBMCs. Peripheral blood, about 10 milliliters of it, was drawn into EDTA tubes. The J segment lost 4 bases and the V segment lost 1 base, leaving 3 bases of the junction unmatched. This CDR3 comprises 14 residues. This sequence originates from a female donor with Graves disease. The starting material was peripheral blood mononuclear cells (PBMCs), obtained when the disease was refractory, from a patient treated with antithyroid drugs. The genes are TRBV12-3 or TRBV12-4 and TRBJ1-2; 7 bases are a match to TRBD1. The CDR3 is CASSLGGQLYGYTF. CDR3 nucleotide sequence: TGTGCCAGCAGTTTAGGGGGACAGCTCTATGGCTACACCTTC.